This T cell receptor beta chain is from a study of T-cell reconstitution after alpha-beta-depleted transplantation in children. The CDR3 spans 13 residues. The germline V gene encodes CDR1 SGHAT and CDR2 FQNNGV. V was pared by 2 bases and J by 8 bases, with 10 bases between. Study-level points and caveats: Newly produced T cells mostly accounted for T-cell counts and diversity one year post-transplant. Alpha-beta T cells present about two months after transplant were reported to originate from several hundred expanded graft clones. After transplant, high TCRbeta diversity at day 60 in some patients arose from surviving recipient T cells and thymic progenitors.

For TCRbeta, the library was prepared with unique molecular identifiers. Each CDR3 protein is one row after TCRdb ran MiXCR on the PCR reads. The sample carries around 450,000 distinct CDR3 sequences, 15% to 20% recorded once. This clonotype was recorded at least ten times. Its antigen is not identified. This TCR was recovered from a boy less than two years old who had a stem cell transplant for Wiskott-Aldrich syndrome, so the T cells may come from the graft donor. The input for sequencing was PBMCs, mostly from graft donor cells, taken 360 days after TCRalphabeta/CD19-depleted stem cell transplant. The V and J genes are TRBV11-2 and TRBJ2-1; D gene uncertain. CDR3 nucleotide sequence: TGTGCCAGCAGCTTAAGTCTTGGAGATGAGCAGTTCTTC. Its protein is CASSLSLGDEQFF. The full variable domain, completed using reference TRBV11-2 and TRBJ2-1, is EAGVAQSPRYKIIEKRQSVAFWCNPISGHATLYWYQQILGQGPKLLIQFQNNGVVDDSQLPKDRFSAERLKGVDSTLKIQPAKLEDSAVYLCASSLSLGDEQFFGPGTRLTVL.